A single sample gave rise to the 12 T cell receptor beta chains below, sequenced in a study of technical replicates of blood from four donors. The table came from immunoSEQ multiplex PCR; TCRdb's copy has only in-frame clones and leaves some out. The repertoire holds 14,000 or so clones, approximately 88% seen once, with approximately 12% in the top ten. Input material: PBMCs. The receptors were sampled from a human donor in good health.

The chain is built from TRBV6-5 and TRBJ1-2; possibly TRBD1 for D (6 bases). CDR3 length: 15 residues. Germline-derived CDR1 and CDR2 are MNHEY and SVGAGI. The V gene lost 0 bases and the J gene lost 5 bases, with 13 bases spanning the gap. The CDR3 bases are TGTGCCAGCAGTTACTCCGGCAGGGGCGGGTATGGCTACACCTTC. As protein: CASSYSGRGGYGYTF.

CDR3 in amino acids: CASSEAGGSYEQYF. The CDR3 DNA sequence: TGTGCCAGCAGTGAAGCAGGGGGCTCCTACGAGCAGTACTTC. This sequence joins TRBV6-1 and TRBJ2-7; tentatively, D is TRBD1 (6 bases). V dropped 0 bases and J dropped 0 bases, with 6 bases sitting between them. The CDR3 extends over 14 amino acids. The germline V gene has CDR1 MNHNS and CDR2 SASEGT.

The J gene is TRBJ1-4, the V gene TRBV27, with 10 bases identical to TRBD1. The CDR3 consists of 14 residues. Germline CDR1 and CDR2: MNHEY and SMNVEV (reference sequence). The J segment lost 10 bases and the V segment lost 6 bases, leaving 8 bases of the junction unmatched. The CDR3 DNA reads as TGTGCCAGCAGCCTGACAGGGGGCTTCGGAAAACTGTTTTTT. It translates to CASSLTGGFGKLFF.

The chain is built from TRBV6-4 and TRBJ2-3, with 12 positions matching TRBD2. The CDR3 is made up of 15 amino acids. Germline V gives CDR1 MRHNA, CDR2 SNTAGT. V trimming: 5 bases; J trimming: 4 bases; junction bases outside the gene matches: 4. The CDR3 spells CASSMTSGSADTQYF. For the CDR3, the DNA is TGTGCCAGCAGTATGACTAGCGGGAGTGCAGATACGCAGTATTTT.

This clone was seen a single time. The rearrangement uses TRBV4-1 and TRBJ2-1; TRBD2 might be the D (6 bases). The V end was cut by 0 bases, the J end by 6 bases, with 12 bases between. Germline V lookup: CDR1 MGHRA, CDR2 YSYEKL. The length of the CDR3 is 15 residues. In DNA, the CDR3 is TGCGCCAGCAGCCAAGACAGCGGGCTAACCAATGAGCAGTTCTTC. This encodes CASSQDSGLTNEQFF.

The rearrangement uses TRBV30 and TRBJ2-3; weak D call: TRBD2 (6 bases). In germline, CDR1 is GTSNPN, CDR2 SVGIG (reference sequence). The CDR3 is 12 residues long. The V gene lost 2 bases and the J gene lost 14 bases, with 17 bases spanning the gap. CDR3 sequence (DNA): TGTGCCTGGAGTAATCTAGGGACTGCGACGTATTTT. Translating it yields CAWSNLGTATYF. Drawing the rest from reference TRBV30 and TRBJ2-3, the complete variable domain is SQTIHQWPATLVQPVGSPLSLECTVEGTSNPNLYWYRQAAGRGLQLLFYSVGIGQISSEVPQNLSASRPQDRQFILSSKKLLLSDSGFYLCAWSNLGTATYFGPGTRLTVL.

This clone was found once. This sequence joins TRBV27 and TRBJ1-3; possible D gene TRBD1, 6 bases. In germline, CDR1 is MNHEY, CDR2 SMNVEV (reference sequence). This CDR3 is 15 amino acids long. The V gene lost 6 bases and the J gene lost 3 bases, with 15 bases spanning the gap. DNA for the CDR3: TGTGCCAGCAGGGACGGGGGGGCAGGTGGAAACACCATATATTTT. It codes for CASRDGGAGGNTIYF.

The gene calls are TRBV28 and TRBJ2-1, with TRBD2 matching over 9 bases. CDR1 is MDHEN, CDR2 SYDVKM, per germline. This CDR3 spans 17 amino acids. V trimming: 5 bases; J trimming: 0 bases; junction bases outside the gene matches: 8. The chain's CDR3 is CASSSGGSGSSYNEQFF. The CDR3 DNA follows: TGTGCCAGCAGTAGCGGGGGTAGCGGGAGCTCCTACAATGAGCAGTTCTTC.

The J gene is TRBJ2-5, the V gene TRBV4-2; 14 positions agree with TRBD2. Germline V gives CDR1 LGHNA, CDR2 YNFKEQ. The CDR3 is 16 residues long. With 3 bases clipped from V and 5 bases from J, the junction kept 5 bases outside the gene matches. CDR3 protein: CASSQGLAGVEETQYF. The CDR3 DNA follows: TGTGCCAGCAGCCAGGGACTAGCGGGAGTGGAGGAGACCCAGTACTTC.

V and J are TRBV13 and TRBJ2-5; 9 bases fit TRBD2. The V and J ends lost 3 bases and 3 bases, in that order; junction bases with no gene match: 2. The length of the CDR3 is 14 residues. Germline V gene lookup returns CDR1 PRHDT and CDR2 FYEKMQ (reference sequence). This CDR3 is CASSLTSGKETQYF. CDR3 DNA sequence: TGTGCCAGCAGCTTGACTAGCGGTAAAGAGACCCAGTACTTC. Variable domain in full (rest from reference TRBV13 and TRBJ2-5): AAGVIQSPRHLIKEKRETATLKCYPIPRHDTVYWYQQGPGQDPQFLISFYEKMQSDKGSIPDRFSAQQFSDYHSELNMSSLELGDSALYFCASSLTSGKETQYFGPGTRLLVL.

This rearrangement joins TRBV30 to TRBJ2-7, with 7 positions matching TRBD2. Germline loops: CDR1 GTSNPN, CDR2 SVGIG (reference sequence). Trimming took 2 bases from V and 7 from J; bases not matched to a gene: 23. The CDR3 totals 18 residues. This CDR3 reads CAWSRRESIVSYLREQYF. Written as DNA, the CDR3 is TGTGCCTGGAGTCGGCGGGAGTCCATAGTATCCTATTTACGTGAGCAGTACTTC.

J is TRBJ2-5 and V is TRBV7-3; D is perhaps TRBD1 (5 bases). The V gene lost 0 bases and the J gene lost 2 bases, with 10 bases spanning the gap. The CDR3 runs 15 residues. Germline CDR1 and CDR2: SGHTA and FQGTGA. The CDR3 protein is CASSLTWGSQETQYF. CDR3 in DNA: TGTGCCAGCAGCTTAACGTGGGGCAGTCAAGAGACCCAGTACTTC.